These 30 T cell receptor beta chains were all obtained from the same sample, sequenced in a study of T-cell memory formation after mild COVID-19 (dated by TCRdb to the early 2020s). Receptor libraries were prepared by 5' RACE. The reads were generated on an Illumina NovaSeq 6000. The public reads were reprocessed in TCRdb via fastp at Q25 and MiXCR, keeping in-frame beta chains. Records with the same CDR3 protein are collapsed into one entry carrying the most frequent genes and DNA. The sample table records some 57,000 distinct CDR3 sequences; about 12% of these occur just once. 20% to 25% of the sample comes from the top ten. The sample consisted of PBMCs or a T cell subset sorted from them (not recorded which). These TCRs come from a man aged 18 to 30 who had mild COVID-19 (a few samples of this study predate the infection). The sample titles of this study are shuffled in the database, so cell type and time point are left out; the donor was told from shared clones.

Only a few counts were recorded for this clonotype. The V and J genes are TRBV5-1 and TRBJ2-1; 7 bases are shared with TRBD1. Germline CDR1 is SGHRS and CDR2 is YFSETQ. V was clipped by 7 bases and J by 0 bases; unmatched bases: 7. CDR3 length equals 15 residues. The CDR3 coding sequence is TGCGCCAGCGCCGAGGGGACAGACTCCTACAATGAGCAGTTCTTC. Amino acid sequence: CASAEGTDSYNEQFF.

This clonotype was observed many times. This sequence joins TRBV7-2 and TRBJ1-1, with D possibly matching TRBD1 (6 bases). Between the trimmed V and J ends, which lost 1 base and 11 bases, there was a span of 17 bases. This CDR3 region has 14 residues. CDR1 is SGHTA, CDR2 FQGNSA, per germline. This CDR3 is CASSLGGTSGGAFF. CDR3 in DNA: TGTGCCAGCAGCTTAGGGGGGACATCGGGTGGGGCTTTCTTT.

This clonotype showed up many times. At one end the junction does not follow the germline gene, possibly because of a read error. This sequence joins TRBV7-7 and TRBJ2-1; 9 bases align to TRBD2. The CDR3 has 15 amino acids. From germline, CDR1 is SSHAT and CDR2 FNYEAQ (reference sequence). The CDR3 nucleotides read TGTGCTAGCAGCCCCGGAGCGGGGGGATACAATGAGCAGTTCTTC. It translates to CASSPGAGGYNEQFF. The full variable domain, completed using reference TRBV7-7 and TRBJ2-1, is GAGVSQSPRYKVTKRGQDVTLRCDPISSHATLYWYQQALGQGPEFLTYFNYEAQPDKSGLPSDRFSAERPEGSISTLTIQRTEQRDSAMYRCASSPGAGGYNEQFFGPGTRLTVL.

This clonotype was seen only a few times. The CDR3 DNA follows: TGTGCCAGTACAGCGCAGGGGGGGCGTGGGACAGATACGCAGTATTTT. Its translation: CASTAQGGRGTDTQYF. The chain joins TRBV19 to TRBJ2-3, with D possibly being TRBD1 or TRBD2 (7 bases each). Between the trimmed V and J ends, which lost 7 bases and 3 bases, there was a span of 20 bases. The CDR3 runs 16 residues. Germline loops: CDR1 LNHDA, CDR2 SQIVND (reference sequence).

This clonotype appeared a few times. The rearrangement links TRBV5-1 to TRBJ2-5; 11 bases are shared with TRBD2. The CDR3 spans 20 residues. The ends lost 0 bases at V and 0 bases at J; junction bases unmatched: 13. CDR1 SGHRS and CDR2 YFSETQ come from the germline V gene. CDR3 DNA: TGCGCCAGCAGCTTGGACGCCCCTAGCGGGGGGCCCGAGTACCAAGAGACCCAGTACTTC. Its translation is CASSLDAPSGGPEYQETQYF. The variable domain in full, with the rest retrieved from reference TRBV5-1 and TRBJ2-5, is KAGVTQTPRYLIKTRGQQVTLSCSPISGHRSVSWYQQTPGQGLQFLFEYFSETQRNKGNFPGRFSGRQFSNSRSEMNVSTLELGDSALYLCASSLDAPSGGPEYQETQYFGPGTRLLVL.

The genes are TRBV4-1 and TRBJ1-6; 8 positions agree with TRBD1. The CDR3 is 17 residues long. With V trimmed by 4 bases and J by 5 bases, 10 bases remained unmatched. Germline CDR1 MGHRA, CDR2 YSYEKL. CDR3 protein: CASSRYGQGRDNSPLHF. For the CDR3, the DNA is TGCGCCAGCAGCCGCTACGGACAGGGCCGAGATAATTCACCCCTCCACTTT.

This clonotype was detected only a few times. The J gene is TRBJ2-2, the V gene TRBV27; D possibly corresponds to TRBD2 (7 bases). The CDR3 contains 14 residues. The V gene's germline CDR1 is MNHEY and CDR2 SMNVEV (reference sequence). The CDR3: CGVGGPMGTGELFF. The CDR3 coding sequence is TGTGGAGTGGGGGGGCCGATGGGGACCGGGGAGCTGTTTTTT.

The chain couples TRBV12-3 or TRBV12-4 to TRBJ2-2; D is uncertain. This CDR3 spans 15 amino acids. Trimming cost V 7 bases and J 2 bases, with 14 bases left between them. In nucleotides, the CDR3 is TGTGCCAGCACCCAAAAGGGATATAACACCGGGGAGCTGTTTTTT. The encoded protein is CASTQKGYNTGELFF.

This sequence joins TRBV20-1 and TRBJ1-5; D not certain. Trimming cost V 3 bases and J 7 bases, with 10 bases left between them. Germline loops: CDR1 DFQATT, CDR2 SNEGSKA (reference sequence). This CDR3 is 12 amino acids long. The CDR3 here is CSASRNEQPQHF. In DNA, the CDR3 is TGCAGTGCTAGTAGGAACGAACAGCCCCAGCATTTT.

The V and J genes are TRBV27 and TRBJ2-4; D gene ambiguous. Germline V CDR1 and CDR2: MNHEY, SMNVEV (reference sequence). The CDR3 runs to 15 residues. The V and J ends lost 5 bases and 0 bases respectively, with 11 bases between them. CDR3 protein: CASSPGPSAKNIQYF. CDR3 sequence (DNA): TGTGCCAGCAGTCCCGGCCCCTCAGCCAAAAACATTCAGTACTTC.

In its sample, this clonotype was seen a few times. CDR3 protein: CASRMGRRTDTQYF. CDR3 bases: TGTGCCAGCAGGATGGGCAGGAGGACAGATACGCAGTATTTT. This chain uses TRBV27 with TRBJ2-3, with D tentatively TRBD2 (5 bases). Trimming stripped 6 bases from V and 3 bases from J, with 13 bases between. Germline CDR1 is MNHEY and CDR2 is SMNVEV (reference sequence). The CDR3 extends over 14 amino acids.

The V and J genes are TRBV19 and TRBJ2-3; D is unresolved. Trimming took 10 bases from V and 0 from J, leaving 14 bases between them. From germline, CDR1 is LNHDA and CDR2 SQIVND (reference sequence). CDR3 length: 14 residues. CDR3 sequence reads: CAIATEDSTDTQYF. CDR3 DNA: TGTGCCATTGCGACTGAGGATAGCACAGATACGCAGTATTTT.

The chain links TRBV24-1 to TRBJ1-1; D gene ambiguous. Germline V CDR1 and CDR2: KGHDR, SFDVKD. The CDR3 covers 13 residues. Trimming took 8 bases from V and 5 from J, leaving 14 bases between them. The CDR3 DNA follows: TGTGCCACCAAAGAGCGGGAGAGGACTGAAGCTTTCTTT. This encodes CATKERERTEAFF.

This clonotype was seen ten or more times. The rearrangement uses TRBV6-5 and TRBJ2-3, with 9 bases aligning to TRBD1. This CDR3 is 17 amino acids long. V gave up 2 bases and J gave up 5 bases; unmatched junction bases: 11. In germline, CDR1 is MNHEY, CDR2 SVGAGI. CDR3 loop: CASSYPPSPGQGDTQYF. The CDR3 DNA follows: TGTGCCAGCAGTTACCCACCATCGCCGGGACAGGGAGATACGCAGTATTTT.

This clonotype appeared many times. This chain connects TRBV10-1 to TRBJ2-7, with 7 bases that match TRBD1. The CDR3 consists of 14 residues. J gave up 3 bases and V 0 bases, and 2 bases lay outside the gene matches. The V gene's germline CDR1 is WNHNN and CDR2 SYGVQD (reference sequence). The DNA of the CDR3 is TGCGCCAGCAGTGAGTCGGGACAGATCTACGAGCAGTACTTC. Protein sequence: CASSESGQIYEQYF.

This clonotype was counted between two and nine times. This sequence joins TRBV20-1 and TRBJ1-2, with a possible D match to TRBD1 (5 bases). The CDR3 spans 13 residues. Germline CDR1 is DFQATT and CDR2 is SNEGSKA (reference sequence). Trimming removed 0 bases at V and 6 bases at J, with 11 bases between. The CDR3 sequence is CSARDSAGNGYTF. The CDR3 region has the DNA TGCAGTGCTAGAGATTCGGCAGGGAATGGCTACACCTTC.

CDR3 protein: CASMDFSGPKNIQYF. The CDR3 DNA sequence: TGTGCCAGCATGGATTTTTCGGGACCCAAAAACATTCAGTACTTC. The rearrangement links TRBV2 to TRBJ2-4; tentatively, D is TRBD1 or TRBD2 (5 bases each). Trimming cost V 7 bases and J 2 bases, with 15 bases left between them. The germline gives CDR1 SNHLY, CDR2 FYNNEI. This CDR3 comprises 15 residues.

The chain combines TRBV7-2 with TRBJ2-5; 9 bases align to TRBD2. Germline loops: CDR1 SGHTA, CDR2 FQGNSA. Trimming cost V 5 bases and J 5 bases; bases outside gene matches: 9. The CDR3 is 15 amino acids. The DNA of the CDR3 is TGTGCCAGCAGCGGCCAAGCGGGGGGCCTGGAGACCCAGTACTTC. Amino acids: CASSGQAGGLETQYF.

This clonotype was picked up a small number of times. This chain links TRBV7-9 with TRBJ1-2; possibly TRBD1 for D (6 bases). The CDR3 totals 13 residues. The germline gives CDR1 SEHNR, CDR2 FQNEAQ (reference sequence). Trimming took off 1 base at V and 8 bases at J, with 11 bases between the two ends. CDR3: CASSLEGGLGYTF. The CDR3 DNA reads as TGTGCCAGCAGCTTAGAGGGGGGACTAGGCTACACCTTC.

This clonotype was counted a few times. The CDR3 reads CASSRSGEKLFF. DNA of the CDR3: TGTGCCAGCAGCCGCAGTGGTGAAAAACTGTTTTTT. The chain joins TRBV28 to TRBJ1-4; D gene unclear. Germline CDR1 and CDR2: MDHEN and SYDVKM. Trimming shortened V by 6 bases and J by 7 bases, and 9 bases separated the two germline ends. The CDR3 sequence is 12 residues long.

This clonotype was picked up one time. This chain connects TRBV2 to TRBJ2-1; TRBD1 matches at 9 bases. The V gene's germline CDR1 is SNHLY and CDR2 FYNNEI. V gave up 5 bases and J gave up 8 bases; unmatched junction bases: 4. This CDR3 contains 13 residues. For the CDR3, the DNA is TGTGCCAGCAGTCAGACAGGGGGATATGAGCAGTTCTTC. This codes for CASSQTGGYEQFF.

The CDR3 DNA sequence: TGTGCCAGCAGCCCCACAAGAAAAAGCGAAGCTTTCTTT. It specifies CASSPTRKSEAFF. The chain has TRBV7-6 and TRBJ1-1; unclear D gene. The germline V gene encodes CDR1 SGHVS and CDR2 FNYEAQ. The CDR3 spans 13 residues. Trimming removed 5 bases at V and 8 bases at J, with 15 bases between.

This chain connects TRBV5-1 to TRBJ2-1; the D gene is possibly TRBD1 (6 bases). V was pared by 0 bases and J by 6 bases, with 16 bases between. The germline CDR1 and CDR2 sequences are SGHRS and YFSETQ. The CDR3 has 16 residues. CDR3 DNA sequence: TGCGCCAGCAGCTTGGCCACACAGGGTGTCATCAATGAGCAGTTCTTC. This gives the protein CASSLATQGVINEQFF.

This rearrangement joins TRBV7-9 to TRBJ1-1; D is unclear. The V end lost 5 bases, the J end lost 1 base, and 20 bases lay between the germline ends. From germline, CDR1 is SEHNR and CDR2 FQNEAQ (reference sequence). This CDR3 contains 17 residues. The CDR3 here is CASSPASLWQANTEAFF. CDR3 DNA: TGTGCCAGCAGCCCCGCCAGCCTTTGGCAGGCGAACACTGAAGCTTTCTTT.

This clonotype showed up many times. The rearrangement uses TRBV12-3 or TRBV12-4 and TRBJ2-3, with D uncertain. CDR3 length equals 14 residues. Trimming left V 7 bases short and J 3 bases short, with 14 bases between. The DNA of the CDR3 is TGTGCCAGCACCCTATGGCTCCCGACAGATACGCAGTATTTT. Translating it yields CASTLWLPTDTQYF.

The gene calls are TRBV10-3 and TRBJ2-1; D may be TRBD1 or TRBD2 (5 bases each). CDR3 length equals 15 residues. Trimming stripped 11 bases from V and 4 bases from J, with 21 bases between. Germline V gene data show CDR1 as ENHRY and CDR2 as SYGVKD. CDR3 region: CALSERAGPYNEQFF. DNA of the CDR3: TGTGCCTTGTCGGAGAGGGCAGGGCCATACAATGAGCAGTTCTTC.

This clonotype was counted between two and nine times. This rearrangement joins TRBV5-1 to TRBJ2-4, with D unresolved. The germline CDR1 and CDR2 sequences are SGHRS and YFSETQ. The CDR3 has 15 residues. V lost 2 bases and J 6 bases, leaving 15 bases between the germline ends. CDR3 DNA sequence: TGCGCCAGCAGCTTCGGAGAAAGAGTGAGAAACATTCAGTACTTC. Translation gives CASSFGERVRNIQYF.

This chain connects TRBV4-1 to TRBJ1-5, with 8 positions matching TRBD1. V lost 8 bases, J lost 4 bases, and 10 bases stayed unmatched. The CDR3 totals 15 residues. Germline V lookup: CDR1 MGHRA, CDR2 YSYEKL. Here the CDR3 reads CASATTGVTNQPQHF. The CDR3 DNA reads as TGCGCCAGCGCCACGACAGGGGTTACGAATCAGCCCCAGCATTTT.

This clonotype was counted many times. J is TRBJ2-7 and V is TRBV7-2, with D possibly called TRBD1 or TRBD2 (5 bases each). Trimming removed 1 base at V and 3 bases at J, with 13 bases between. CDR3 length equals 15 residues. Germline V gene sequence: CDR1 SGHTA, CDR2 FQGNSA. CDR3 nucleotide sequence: TGTGCCAGCAGCTTAGAGGGGACGGTGGGCTACGAGCAGTACTTC. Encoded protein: CASSLEGTVGYEQYF.

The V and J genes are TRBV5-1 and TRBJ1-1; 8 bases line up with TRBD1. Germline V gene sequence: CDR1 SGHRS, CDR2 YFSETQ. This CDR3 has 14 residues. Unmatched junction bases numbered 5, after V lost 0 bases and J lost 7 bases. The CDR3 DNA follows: TGCGCCAGCAGCTTGGCTCGACAGGGGAGTGAAGCTTTCTTT. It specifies CASSLARQGSEAFF.